The 5 T cell receptor beta chains listed next were all sequenced from one sample in a study of CD8 T cells in ankylosing spondylitis. TCRdb redid the calling of the 5' RACE reads with MiXCR, one entry per CDR3 protein. The profile shows 200,000 to 250,000 distinct CDR3 sequences, about 11% of them singletons. Sequenced material: blood, either unsorted or a sorted T cell fraction (not recorded which). The receptors derive from a male donor with ankylosing spondylitis or in good health (not recorded which).

Only a few counts were recorded for this clonotype. The chain carries TRBV7-7 and TRBJ2-5, with 10 positions matching TRBD2. The CDR3 runs to 17 residues. V lost 2 bases and J lost 5; bases outside the gene matches: 11. Germline CDR1 SSHAT, CDR2 FNYEAQ (reference sequence). DNA for the CDR3: TGTGCCAGCAGCTTATCTAGCGGGGGTGCTTTTATGGAGACCCAGTACTTC. This gives the protein CASSLSSGGAFMETQYF.

This clonotype turned up a few times. The chain recombines TRBV2 with TRBJ2-7; 11 bases align to TRBD2. V was clipped by 5 bases and J by 5 bases; unmatched bases: 5. The length of the CDR3 is 14 residues. Germline values: CDR1 SNHLY, CDR2 FYNNEI. For the CDR3, the DNA is TGTGCCAGCAGTCGACTAGCGGGGCTGGACGAGCAGTACTTC. Its translation: CASSRLAGLDEQYF.

This clonotype occurred many times. The rearrangement links TRBV10-3 to TRBJ2-3; 7 nucleotides agree with TRBD2. From germline, CDR1 is ENHRY and CDR2 SYGVKD. Unmatched junction bases numbered 8, after V lost 11 bases and J lost 3 bases. CDR3 length: 13 amino acids. CDR3 coding DNA: TGTGCCGTCCTGGGAGGGCCAACAGATACGCAGTATTTT. Protein product: CAVLGGPTDTQYF.

In this sample, this clonotype turned up once. The chain links TRBV7-2 to TRBJ2-6; D unresolved. V lost 5 bases and J 0 bases, leaving 11 bases between the germline ends. Germline loops: CDR1 SGHTA, CDR2 FQGNSA. This CDR3 comprises 16 residues. The CDR3 nucleotides read TGTGCCAGCAGCGCGACCGGATTCTCTGGGGCCAACGTCCTGACTTTC. Protein: CASSATGFSGANVLTF.

This clonotype was recorded a few times. The chain employs TRBV7-9 and TRBJ1-1; TRBD1 matches 7 bases. Germline V gene sequence: CDR1 SEHNR, CDR2 FQNEAQ (reference sequence). J gave up 1 base and V 3 bases, and 5 bases lay outside the gene matches. The CDR3 loop spans 15 amino acids. The chain's CDR3 is CASSFPTGANTEAFF. Written as DNA, the CDR3 is TGTGCCAGCAGCTTTCCTACAGGGGCGAACACTGAAGCTTTCTTT.